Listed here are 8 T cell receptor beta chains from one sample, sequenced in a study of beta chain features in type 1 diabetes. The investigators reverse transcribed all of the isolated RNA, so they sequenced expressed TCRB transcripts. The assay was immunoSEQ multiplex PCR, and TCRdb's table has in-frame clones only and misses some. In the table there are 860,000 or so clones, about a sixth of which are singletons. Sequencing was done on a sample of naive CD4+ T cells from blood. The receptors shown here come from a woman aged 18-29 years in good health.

In DNA form, the CDR3 reads TGTGCCAGACAAGACAGGGGGCCTTACGAGCAGTACTTC. This translates into CARQDRGPYEQYF. This chain connects TRBV5-6 to TRBJ2-7; TRBD1 matches 10 bases. CDR1 SGHDT and CDR2 YYEEEE come from the germline V gene. This CDR3 is built from 13 residues. The ends lost 8 bases at V and 4 bases at J; junction bases unmatched: 6.

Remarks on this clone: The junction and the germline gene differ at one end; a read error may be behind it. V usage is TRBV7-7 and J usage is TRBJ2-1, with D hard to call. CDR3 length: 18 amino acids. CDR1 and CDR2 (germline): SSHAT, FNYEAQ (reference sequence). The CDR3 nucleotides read TGTGCTAGCAGCTTAGTAAGAAAAATGCGACTGGCGGACAATGAGCAGTTCTTC. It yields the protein CASSLVRKMRLADNEQFF.

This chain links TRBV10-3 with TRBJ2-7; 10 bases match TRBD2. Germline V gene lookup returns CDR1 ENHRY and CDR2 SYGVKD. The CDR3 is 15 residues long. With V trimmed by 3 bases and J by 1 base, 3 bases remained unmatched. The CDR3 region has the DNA TGTGCCATCAGTGACTCTAGCGGGAGATCCTACGAGCAGTACTTC. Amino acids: CAISDSSGRSYEQYF.

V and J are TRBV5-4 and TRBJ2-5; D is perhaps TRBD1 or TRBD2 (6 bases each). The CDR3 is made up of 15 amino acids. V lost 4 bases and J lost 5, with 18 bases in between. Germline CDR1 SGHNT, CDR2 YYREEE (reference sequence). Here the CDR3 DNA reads TGTGCCAGCAGCCCCGCCGAAGGGGGGCGGGAGACCCAGTACTTC. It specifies CASSPAEGGRETQYF.

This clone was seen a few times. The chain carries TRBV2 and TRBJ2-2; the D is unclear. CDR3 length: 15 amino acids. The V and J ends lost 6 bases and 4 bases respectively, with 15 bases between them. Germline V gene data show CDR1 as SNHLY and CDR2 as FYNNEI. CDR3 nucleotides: TGTGCCAGCAGGATCCTAGGCGGCCTCACCGGGGAGCTGTTTTTT. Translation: CASRILGGLTGELFF.

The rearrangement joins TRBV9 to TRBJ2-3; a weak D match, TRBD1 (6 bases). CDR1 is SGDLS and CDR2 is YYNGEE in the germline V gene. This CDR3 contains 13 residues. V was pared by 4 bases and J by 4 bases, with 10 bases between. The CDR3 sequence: CASSLDSSDTQYF. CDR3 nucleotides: TGTGCCAGCAGCCTGGACAGCTCAGATACGCAGTATTTT.

The CDR3, as DNA: TGCGCCAGCAGCCACGATACAGGGATCTATGGCTACACCTTC. This codes for CASSHDTGIYGYTF. The V and J genes are TRBV5-1 and TRBJ1-2; TRBD1 is a possible D gene (6 bases). Germline V gene data show CDR1 as SGHRS and CDR2 as YFSETQ. V lost 4 bases and J lost 4, with 14 bases in between. CDR3 length equals 14 residues.

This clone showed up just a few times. The CDR3 region has the DNA TGTGCCATCAGTGACGGGGGCGCGTACGAGCAGTACTTC. This translates into CAISDGGAYEQYF. The chain has TRBV10-3 and TRBJ2-7; D is tentatively TRBD1 or TRBD2 (6 bases each). This CDR3 comprises 13 residues. Looked up from germline, CDR1 is ENHRY and CDR2 is SYGVKD. Trimming shortened V by 3 bases and J by 4 bases, and 10 bases separated the two germline ends.